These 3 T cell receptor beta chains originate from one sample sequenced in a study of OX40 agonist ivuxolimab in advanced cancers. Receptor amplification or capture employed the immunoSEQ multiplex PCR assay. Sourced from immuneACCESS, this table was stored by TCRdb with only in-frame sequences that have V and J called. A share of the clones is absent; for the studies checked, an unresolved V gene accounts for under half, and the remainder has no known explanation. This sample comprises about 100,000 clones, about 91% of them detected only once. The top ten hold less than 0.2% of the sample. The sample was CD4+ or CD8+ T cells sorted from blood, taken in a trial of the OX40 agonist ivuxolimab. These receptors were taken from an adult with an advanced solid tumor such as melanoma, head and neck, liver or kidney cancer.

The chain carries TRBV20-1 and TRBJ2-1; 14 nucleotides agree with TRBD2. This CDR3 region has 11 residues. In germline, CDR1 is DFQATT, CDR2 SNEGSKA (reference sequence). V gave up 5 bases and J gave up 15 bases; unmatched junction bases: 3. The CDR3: CSAAGLAGAFF. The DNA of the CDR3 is TGCAGTGCTGCGGGACTAGCGGGAGCGTTCTTC.

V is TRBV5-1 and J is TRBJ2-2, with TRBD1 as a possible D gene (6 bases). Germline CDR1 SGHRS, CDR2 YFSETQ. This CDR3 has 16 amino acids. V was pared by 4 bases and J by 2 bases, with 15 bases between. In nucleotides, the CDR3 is TGCGCCAGCAGCAGGGGGACGTGGATCAACACCGGGGAGCTGTTTTTT. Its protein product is CASSRGTWINTGELFF.

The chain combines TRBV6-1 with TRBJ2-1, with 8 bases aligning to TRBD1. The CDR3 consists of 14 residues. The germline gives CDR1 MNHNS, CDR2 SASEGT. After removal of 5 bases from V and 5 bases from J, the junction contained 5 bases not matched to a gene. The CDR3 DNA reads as TGTGCCAGCAGTCCCAGGACAGGGAACAATGAGCAGTTCTTC. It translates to CASSPRTGNNEQFF.